This T cell receptor beta chain came from a study of blood T cell repertoires in COVID-19. Across the study: Italy, Spain and the United States were the sources of the convalescent and acute COVID-19 samples. T cells, B-cell-depleted T cells, or PBMCs provided the cDNA or gDNA that served as material.

Sequencing used immunoSEQ multiplex PCR; TCRdb keeps in-frame clones, though not all of them. The table includes some 110,000 clones, 75% to 90% detected once. Germline CDR1 and CDR2: LGHNA and YNFKEQ. The V gene lost 0 bases and the J gene lost 7 bases, with 4 bases spanning the gap. This CDR3 has 12 amino acids. The chain uses TRBV4-2 and TRBJ2-1; unclear D gene. Sequencing was carried out using peripheral blood. This receptor was identified in a man in his forties or fifties with acute or convalescent COVID-19. The CDR3 is CASSQDMNEQFF. In DNA form, the CDR3 reads TGTGCCAGCAGCCAAGATATGAATGAGCAGTTCTTC.